This T cell receptor beta chain derives from a study of shared clonotypes between healthy human individuals. CD45RO-negative, CCR7-selected cells formed the naive CD8 fraction, which excluded terminally differentiated effector memory CD45RA+ cells. The germline V gene has CDR1 SGHRS and CDR2 YFSETQ. The V segment lost 4 bases and the J segment 4 bases; nucleotides outside the gene matches: 8. The CDR3 runs to 15 residues. The assay was immunoSEQ multiplex PCR, and TCRdb's table has in-frame clones only and misses some. The table includes roughly 2.1 million clones, about 93% detected once. The sequenced sample was naive CD8+ T cells from PBMCs. The V call is TRBV5-1, the J call TRBJ2-1; 7 nucleotides agree with TRBD1. The receptor comes from a man between 18 and 29 years old in good health. Some clones in this sample may be carry-over from other donors' samples. The CDR3 loop is CASSPKKDRYNEQFF. As DNA, the CDR3 is TGCGCCAGCAGCCCAAAAAAGGACAGGTACAATGAGCAGTTCTTC.